This T cell receptor beta chain came from a study of CD8 T cells in ankylosing spondylitis (dated by TCRdb to about 2017). Study-wide context: T cell receptor beta repertoires were profiled in healthy donors and ankylosing spondylitis patients so that disease-linked TCR variants could be found. The whole study cohort included some 100 healthy donors and 20 to 30 ankylosing spondylitis patients. Samples of peripheral blood were taken, and for ankylosing spondylitis patients, synovial fluid was collected as well. The full study reports these points: The disease-linked clones showed a CD8+ phenotype and occurred at relatively low frequencies in peripheral blood. A TCR beta motif made up of several highly homologous amino acid variants appeared to be characteristic of blood from ankylosing spondylitis patients. Some of the motif variants had been reported before in the synovial fluid and blood of reactive arthritis patients, a finding that suggests common disease-initiation mechanisms. Significant enrichment of the disease-linked clones was reported in matched synovial fluid samples from ankylosing spondylitis patients.

This clonotype was observed many times. It lacks a known antigen. No base quality values were provided; no much bigger clone lies one nucleotide off. TCRdb names Illumina HiSeq 2500 as the instrument used. Quantitative 5'-RACE with molecular barcodes was the method used to prepare the TCR beta libraries. Under the source paper's analysis protocol: A new computational method based on a probabilistic model of VDJ rearrangement was used to identify disease-linked TCR variants. The raw public reads went through TCRdb reprocessing: fastp at Q25, MiXCR clone calling, in-frame beta chains kept. CDR3 protein sequences are deduplicated, and each keeps its most common genes and DNA. For this entry, the V and J calls and clone size follow TCRdb and not the study's own pipeline. This sample has some 330,000 distinct CDR3 sequences in its table, and approximately 8% of those were observed once. The biggest ten clones account for about 14% of the sample.

From cysteine to phenylalanine, the CDR3 is 12 amino acids long. Only the CDR3 region is kept as DNA, spanning 36 bases read in frame from base 1. Trimmed from V: 5 bases; trimmed from J: 14 bases; junction bases lacking a gene match: 7. CDR1 and CDR2 (SGHTA, FQGNSA) derive from the germline V gene. The rearranged chain carries TRBV7-2 and TRBJ2-1; the junction holds 9 bases that match TRBD1. The sequenced sample was blood, either unsorted or a sorted T cell fraction (not recorded which). The sequence was collected from a male donor with ankylosing spondylitis. The DNA sequence follows: TGTGCCAGCAGCCCTTACAGGGGGCGTAAGTTCTTC. Translation gives CASSPYRGRKFF.